This paragraph reports one T cell receptor beta chain. Its antigen is currently unknown. The PCR used 60 Vbeta and 13 Jbeta primers. Data came from immunoSEQ multiplex PCR; TCRdb stores just in-frame clones and leaves some out. The repertoire holds just over 150,000 clones, with approximately 78% as singletons. Though probably carrying unrecorded immune exposures, donors were nominally healthy at sampling. This entry is derived from a study of cytomegalovirus exposure and HLA in healthy donors. Study details: Unique TCR beta sequences numbering some 110 million came from 150 million to 200 million T cells in an earlier analysis. Study-wide points: In a later analysis, the majority of CMV-associated beta chains seemingly showed HLA restriction. Listed as cytomegalovirus-associated were 150 or so TCR beta chains.

Germline V gene sequence: CDR1 MNHEY, CDR2 SVGAGI. The CDR3 totals 14 residues. Deletions cut 5 bases from V and 2 bases from J, with 12 bases between. The sequencing sample was made of PBMCs. The chain employs TRBV6-5 and TRBJ1-1; D may be TRBD1 (5 bases). The receptor was derived from a middle-aged woman in good health and CMV-seronegative. CDR3 DNA sequence: TGTGCCAGCAGTGGATCGACAGTTAACACTGAAGCTTTCTTT. It is translated as CASSGSTVNTEAFF.